The 21 T cell receptor beta chains given below trace back to one sample, sequenced in a study of blood T cell repertoires in COVID-19. Generated by immunoSEQ multiplex PCR, the TCRdb table keeps only in-frame clones and is missing some. The table has tens of thousands of clones, roughly 82% seen once. The specimen was peripheral blood. The receptors here all came from a man in his 60s with acute or convalescent COVID-19.

V and J are TRBV6-2 or TRBV6-3 and TRBJ2-7, with a possible D match to TRBD2 (6 bases). Germline-derived CDR1 and CDR2 are MNHEY and SVGEGT. The CDR3 has 14 amino acids. The V and J ends lost 5 bases and 1 base respectively, with 12 bases between them. CDR3 residues: CASSLLGGSYEQYF. Written as DNA, the CDR3 is TGTGCCAGCAGTCTCCTTGGGGGGTCCTACGAGCAGTACTTC.

V gene TRBV7-9 combines with J gene TRBJ1-1; 9 positions match TRBD1. The CDR3 has 15 amino acids. With V trimmed by 6 bases and J by 1 base, 6 bases remained unmatched. Germline V gene data show CDR1 as SEHNR and CDR2 as FQNEAQ (reference sequence). CDR3 loop: CASSRTGVGNTEAFF. CDR3 DNA sequence: TGTGCCAGCAGTCGGACAGGGGTCGGGAACACTGAAGCTTTCTTT.

This clone was observed a handful of times. This chain links TRBV5-1 with TRBJ2-7, with 14 bases lining up with TRBD2. The CDR3 totals 17 residues. Trimming removed 3 bases from V and 0 bases from J; junction bases left unmatched: 5. CDR1 and CDR2 (germline): SGHRS, YFSETQ. Here the CDR3 reads CASSSGLAGVHSYEQYF. CDR3 in DNA: TGCGCCAGCAGCTCGGGACTAGCGGGAGTCCACTCCTACGAGCAGTACTTC.

This rearrangement joins TRBV2 to TRBJ2-1; weak D call: TRBD2 (6 bases). Germline V gene data show CDR1 as SNHLY and CDR2 as FYNNEI. This CDR3 is 16 amino acids long. V was shortened by 6 bases and J by 9 bases, with 24 bases between the two germline ends. The CDR3 sequence: CASRPPLGRTTVEQFF. The CDR3 bases are TGTGCCAGCAGACCCCCATTGGGGAGGACTACGGTTGAGCAGTTCTTC. The entire variable domain, with the rest obtained from reference TRBV2 and TRBJ2-1, is as follows: EPEVTQTPSHQVTQMGQEVILRCVPISNHLYFYWYRQILGQKVEFLVSFYNNEISEKSEIFDDQFSVERPDGSNFTLKIRSTKLEDSAMYFCASRPPLGRTTVEQFFGPGTRLTVL.

V gene TRBV21-1 combines with J gene TRBJ2-1; TRBD2 is the table's D call, not checked against the DNA. TRBV21-1 is tagged as a pseudogene. This CDR3 comprises 19 residues. CDR3 in amino acids: CASSKDLQWAGPGLEEQFF. CDR3 nucleotide sequence: TGTGCCAGCAGCAAAGACTTACAGTGGGCGGGACCGGGTTTGGAGGAGCAGTTCTTC.

This clone showed up just once. This chain links TRBV28 with TRBJ1-5; 9 positions match TRBD1. Trimming removed 3 bases from V and 4 bases from J; junction bases left unmatched: 4. CDR3 length equals 15 residues. In germline, CDR1 is MDHEN, CDR2 SYDVKM. In nucleotides, the CDR3 is TGTGCCAGCAGTTTGTGGGGACAGGGAAATCAGCCCCAGCATTTT. As protein: CASSLWGQGNQPQHF.

The rearrangement links TRBV4-3 to TRBJ1-1; a weak D match, TRBD1 (6 bases). Germline V gene sequence: CDR1 LGHNA, CDR2 YSLEER. The CDR3 contains 17 residues. The V end lost 0 bases, the J end lost 4 bases, and 18 bases lay between the germline ends. The DNA for the CDR3 is TGCGCCAGCAGCCAAGACAGGGGTCGAATCCGAGGCACTGAAGCTTTCTTT. Protein product: CASSQDRGRIRGTEAFF.

The V gene is TRBV12-2, the J gene TRBJ1-5; TRBD1 is the table's D call, not checked against the DNA. TRBV12-2 is a listed pseudogene. The CDR3 runs 14 residues. CDR3 sequence (DNA): TGTGCAAGTGTTGGGACAGGGGATAATCAGCCCCAGCATTTT. Residues: CASVGTGDNQPQHF.

This clone was observed a handful of times. The J gene is TRBJ2-7, the V gene TRBV19; 7 bases line up with TRBD2. Trimming cost V 5 bases and J 4 bases; bases outside gene matches: 8. The CDR3 loop spans 14 amino acids. Germline lookup yields CDR1 LNHDA and CDR2 SQIVND (reference sequence). This chain's CDR3 is CASSPRAGLYEQYF. CDR3 DNA sequence: TGTGCCAGTAGTCCCCGAGCGGGGCTTTACGAGCAGTACTTC.

There are a few counts of this clone. The chain combines TRBV7-9 with TRBJ2-1, with TRBD2 identical over 10 bases. Germline CDR1 reads SEHNR; CDR2 reads FQNEAQ (reference sequence). The ends lost 5 bases at V and 12 bases at J; junction bases unmatched: 16. The CDR3 length is 16 residues. The CDR3 sequence: CASSPRLAGELSGQFF. The CDR3 nucleotides read TGTGCCAGCAGCCCCCGTCTAGCGGGGGAGCTCAGCGGGCAGTTCTTC.

This clone was observed once. The DNA for the CDR3 is TGTGCCAGCAGCCCGGGACTGCACACAGATACGCAGTATTTT. It is translated as CASSPGLHTDTQYF. The chain is built from TRBV11-2 and TRBJ2-3; a possible D gene is TRBD2 (6 bases). V was trimmed by 5 bases and J by 2 bases, leaving 11 bases between them. Germline-derived CDR1 and CDR2 are SGHAT and FQNNGV. This CDR3 contains 14 residues.

The chain uses TRBV4-1 and TRBJ1-2; TRBD1 matches at 11 bases. The CDR3 length is 19 residues. CDR1 and CDR2 (germline): MGHRA, YSYEKL. Trimming cost V 7 bases and J 4 bases; bases outside gene matches: 20. CDR3 in DNA: TGCGCCAGCAAACAAGATTCCCTCCTTTCCGGGACAGGGGGCTATGGCTACACCTTC. This translates into CASKQDSLLSGTGGYGYTF.

V is TRBV27 and J is TRBJ2-5; 8 bases match TRBD1. The CDR3 has 14 amino acids. Trimming took 5 bases from V and 7 from J; bases not matched to a gene: 9. The germline V gene has CDR1 MNHEY and CDR2 SMNVEV (reference sequence). The CDR3 is CASSPWTGKATQYF. The CDR3 nucleotides read TGTGCCAGCAGTCCCTGGACAGGGAAGGCGACCCAGTACTTC.

This clone was counted once. The chain links TRBV5-1 to TRBJ2-3, with D unclear. CDR1 is SGHRS and CDR2 is YFSETQ in the germline V gene. The CDR3 has 15 amino acids. V shed 0 bases and J shed 6 bases, with 14 bases lying between them. The CDR3 sequence: CASSLDILSPDTQYF. Written as DNA, the CDR3 is TGCGCCAGCAGCTTGGATATTCTCTCCCCCGATACGCAGTATTTT.

The V call is TRBV30, the J call TRBJ1-6; D remains unclear. V was clipped by 1 base and J by 5 bases, with 12 bases between them. Germline CDR1 is GTSNPN and CDR2 is SVGIG (reference sequence). The CDR3 extends over 15 amino acids. This CDR3 is CAWSGASGNNSPLHF. The CDR3, as DNA: TGTGCCTGGAGTGGGGCCTCGGGGAATAATTCACCCCTCCACTTT.

The chain combines TRBV19 with TRBJ2-3; 12 nucleotides line up with TRBD1. The CDR3 loop spans 17 amino acids. Germline V gene lookup returns CDR1 LNHDA and CDR2 SQIVND (reference sequence). V was clipped by 6 bases and J by 5 bases; unmatched bases: 12. The CDR3 region is CASSILGTGGIRDTQYF. The CDR3 DNA reads as TGTGCCAGTAGCATCCTTGGGACAGGGGGCATTCGAGATACGCAGTATTTT.

This chain uses TRBV5-1 with TRBJ2-3; tentatively, D is TRBD2 (5 bases). This CDR3 region has 15 residues. V lost 4 bases and J 6 bases, leaving 18 bases between the germline ends. Germline lookup yields CDR1 SGHRS and CDR2 YFSETQ. The CDR3 region has the DNA TGCGCCAGCAGCCCCCTTCTGGGGAGTAGGGATACGCAGTATTTT. Protein sequence: CASSPLLGSRDTQYF.

For this clone: This CDR3 is also generated by other DNA sequences in the sample. The V and J genes are TRBV7-2 and TRBJ2-7, with 7 bases fitting TRBD2. V lost 0 bases and J lost 0; bases outside the gene matches: 2. CDR3 size: 15 residues. Germline CDR1 SGHTA, CDR2 FQGNSA. The CDR3 loop is CASSLAGGSSYEQYF. The CDR3 DNA reads as TGTGCCAGCAGCTTAGCGGGGGGGAGCTCCTACGAGCAGTACTTC.

The V and J genes are TRBV10-1 and TRBJ1-1; 9 positions agree with TRBD1. The CDR3 extends over 13 amino acids. Trimming took 4 bases from V and 11 from J; bases not matched to a gene: 8. The germline V gene has CDR1 WNHNN and CDR2 SYGVQD (reference sequence). CDR3 sequence reads: CASSVEGQGWAFF. CDR3 coding DNA: TGCGCCAGCAGTGTCGAAGGACAGGGGTGGGCTTTCTTT.

The CDR3 here is CASSARGDEAFF. The CDR3 nucleotides read TGTGCCAGCAGTGCTCGGGGTGATGAAGCTTTCTTT. This sequence joins TRBV2 and TRBJ1-1, with D unresolved. There are 12 residues in the CDR3. The germline V gene has CDR1 SNHLY and CDR2 FYNNEI. V was pared by 4 bases and J by 7 bases, with 10 bases between.

In its sample, this clone was seen once. This chain uses TRBV19 with TRBJ1-2, with TRBD1 as a possible D gene (5 bases). The V gene lost 10 bases and the J gene lost 8 bases, with 14 bases spanning the gap. The CDR3 contains 11 residues. Germline-derived CDR1 and CDR2 are LNHDA and SQIVND (reference sequence). CDR3 bases: TGTGCCATTACCTCAGGGCGAGGCTACACCTTC. Translating it yields CAITSGRGYTF.